The 14 T cell receptor beta chains in this list originate from one sample, sequenced in a study of early T cells in non-severe SARS-CoV-2 infection. MiXCR, run by TCRdb on the 5' RACE reads, gives a single entry per CDR3 protein. The sample lists about 60,000 distinct CDR3 sequences, 8.5% to 10% occurring once. The sample comprised whole blood. The receptors were sampled from an adult who was a healthcare worker with PCR-confirmed SARS-CoV-2 infection or an uninfected control (not recorded which).

The V call is TRBV28, the J call TRBJ2-7, with unresolved D. The germline V gene encodes CDR1 MDHEN and CDR2 SYDVKM. The CDR3 is 12 amino acids. V was shortened by 8 bases and J by 3 bases, with 11 bases between the two germline ends. Here the CDR3 reads CASGGSVYEQYF. Written as DNA, the CDR3 is TGTGCCAGCGGCGGCAGCGTCTACGAGCAGTACTTC. The variable domain in full, with the rest retrieved from reference TRBV28 and TRBJ2-7, is DVKVTQSSRYLVKRTGEKVFLECVQDMDHENMFWYRQDPGLGLRLIYFSYDVKMKEKGDIPEGYSVSREKKERFSLILESASTNQTSMYLCASGGSVYEQYFGPGTRLTVT.

J is TRBJ1-4 and V is TRBV18, with D unclear. The CDR3 has 15 amino acids. Trimming removed 3 bases from V and 5 bases from J, with 13 bases in between. Germline values: CDR1 KGHSH, CDR2 LQKENI. The CDR3 is CASSPQETFNEKLFF. CDR3 nucleotide sequence: TGTGCCAGCTCACCTCAGGAAACATTCAATGAAAAACTGTTTTTT. Full variable domain (missing parts from reference TRBV18 and TRBJ1-4): NAGVMQNPRHLVRRRGQEARLRCSPMKGHSHVYWYRQLPEEGLKFMVYLQKENIIDESGMPKERFSAEFPKEGPSILRIQQVVRGDSAAYFCASSPQETFNEKLFFGSGTQLSVL.

A note on this clonotype: A junction boundary mismatches the germline segment, possibly from a read error. The chain recombines TRBV7-2 with TRBJ2-7, with D unresolved. This CDR3 is 12 amino acids long. Germline V gene lookup returns CDR1 SGHTA and CDR2 FQGNSA. DNA for the CDR3: TGTGCCAGCAGCTTAAGTCACTACAAGCAGTACTTC. As protein: CASSLSHYKQYF.

This clonotype has more than one count but fewer than ten. V usage is TRBV30 and J usage is TRBJ2-3, with a tentative D call TRBD2 (6 bases). V was cut by 1 base and J by 3 bases, with 20 bases left in between. This CDR3 contains 17 residues. From germline, CDR1 is GTSNPN and CDR2 SVGIG (reference sequence). The CDR3 reads CAWSEPLGGEGTDTQYF. The CDR3 nucleotides are TGTGCCTGGAGTGAACCTCTGGGAGGAGAGGGAACAGATACGCAGTATTTT.

This clonotype was counted at least ten times. The chain joins TRBV19 to TRBJ2-7, with D possibly matching TRBD1 (6 bases). This CDR3 contains 16 residues. Trimming stripped 2 bases from V and 5 bases from J, with 19 bases between. CDR1 is LNHDA, CDR2 SQIVND, per germline (reference sequence). Here the CDR3 DNA reads TGTGCCAGTAGTATAAACAGGGAAATAGTAAGTAACGAGCAGTACTTC. Translated: CASSINREIVSNEQYF.

The chain links TRBV12-3 or TRBV12-4 to TRBJ2-3; perhaps TRBD1 as D (7 bases). The CDR3 consists of 15 residues. Trimming took 8 bases from V and 4 from J, leaving 19 bases between them. CDR3 DNA sequence: TGTGCCAGCGCAGTTGACCAGGGGGGCGCAGATACGCAGTATTTT. Translating it yields CASAVDQGGADTQYF.

This clonotype was recorded many times. V is TRBV20-1 and J is TRBJ2-5; TRBD1 might be the D (5 bases). This CDR3 has 11 amino acids. The V and J ends lost 7 bases and 2 bases respectively, with 8 bases between them. Germline CDR1 is DFQATT and CDR2 is SNEGSKA (reference sequence). DNA for the CDR3: TGCAGTGTTGGACATCAAGAGACCCAGTACTTC. It codes for CSVGHQETQYF.

The chain combines TRBV29-1 with TRBJ2-1; 9 bases match TRBD2. V lost 8 bases to trimming and J lost 8 bases; unmatched junction nucleotides: 16. From germline, CDR1 is SQVTM and CDR2 ANQGSEA. The CDR3 covers 15 residues. The CDR3 coding sequence is TGCAGCATAGACGGGAGGCTAGCGGGATTATATGAGCAGTTCTTC. This translates into CSIDGRLAGLYEQFF.

There are many counts of this clonotype. The rearrangement links TRBV18 to TRBJ1-6; no firm D call. The V end lost 5 bases, the J end lost 5 bases, and 4 bases lay between the germline ends. The V gene's germline CDR1 is KGHSH and CDR2 LQKENI. The CDR3 covers 12 residues. The CDR3 region is CASSTDNSPLHF. CDR3 in DNA: TGTGCCAGCTCAACCGATAATTCACCCCTCCACTTT.

This clonotype was seen repeatedly, ten times or more. The chain has TRBV9 and TRBJ2-6; no firm D call. Trimming stripped 2 bases from V and 0 bases from J, with 6 bases between. From germline, CDR1 is SGDLS and CDR2 YYNGEE. The CDR3 sequence is 15 residues long. In nucleotides, the CDR3 is TGTGCCAGCAGCGTCGCTGTCTCTGGGGCCAACGTCCTGACTTTC. It specifies CASSVAVSGANVLTF.

This clonotype was detected ten times or more. V usage is TRBV2 and J usage is TRBJ2-2; D remains ambiguous. This CDR3 has 12 residues. Trimming shortened V by 5 bases and J by 7 bases, and 8 bases separated the two germline ends. The germline V gene encodes CDR1 SNHLY and CDR2 FYNNEI. The CDR3 region is CASSRMVGELFF. The CDR3 DNA sequence: TGTGCCAGCAGTAGGATGGTCGGGGAGCTGTTTTTT.

The CDR3 DNA is TGCGCCAGCAGATGGGGGACAGGATCGAACTACGAGCAGTACTTC. Amino acids: CASRWGTGSNYEQYF. The rearrangement uses TRBV5-1 and TRBJ2-7; 8 bases fit TRBD1. This CDR3 spans 15 amino acids. The V gene's germline CDR1 is SGHRS and CDR2 YFSETQ. The junction had 10 bases not matched to a gene; V was cut back by 5 bases and J by 3 bases.

This clonotype was seen a handful of times. The rearrangement links TRBV19 to TRBJ2-5; tentatively, D is TRBD2 (5 bases). Trimming pared 4 bases from V and 2 bases from J, leaving 14 bases between. Germline V gives CDR1 LNHDA, CDR2 SQIVND (reference sequence). The CDR3 runs 15 residues. CDR3 region: CASSTLGLRQETQYF. CDR3 DNA sequence: TGTGCCAGTAGTACCCTCGGACTGAGACAAGAGACCCAGTACTTC.

This clonotype was observed a handful of times. This chain joins TRBV6-6 and TRBJ1-3; D is undetermined. The V gene lost 4 bases and the J gene lost 4 bases, with 2 bases spanning the gap. Germline CDR1 MNHNY, CDR2 SVGAGI (reference sequence). There are 11 residues in the CDR3. CDR3 coding DNA: TGTGCCAGCAGTTTAGGAAACACCATATATTTT. Protein product: CASSLGNTIYF.